This TCR beta chain is drawn from a study of early T cells in non-severe SARS-CoV-2 infection. Study in general: Sequenced bulk RNA came from whole blood that was unsorted, and chains were unpaired. Study-wide results and limits: Clonotype matching in VDJdb favored anti-spike CD8 responses and did not capture private and CD4 specificities.

Points on this clonotype: Its antigen is not known.

The TCR library protocol was used to attach unique molecular identifiers. These identifiers were attached to individual cDNA molecules. Via MiXCR, TCRdb re-called the 5' RACE reads, giving one row per CDR3 protein. The table records 75,000 to 100,000 distinct CDR3 sequences, 11% to 15% of them present only once. The CDR3 totals 14 residues. CDR1 and CDR2 from the germline V gene are SGHDN and FVKESK. V gave up 4 bases and J gave up 3 bases; unmatched junction bases: 3. Sequencing was carried out using whole blood. This clonotype originated in an adult who was a healthcare worker with PCR-confirmed SARS-CoV-2 infection or an uninfected control (not recorded which). The V and J genes are TRBV14 and TRBJ2-7; 10 positions agree with TRBD1. CDR3 loop: CASSPGQGIYEQYF. The CDR3 nucleotides are TGTGCCAGCAGCCCGGGACAGGGGATCTACGAGCAGTACTTC.